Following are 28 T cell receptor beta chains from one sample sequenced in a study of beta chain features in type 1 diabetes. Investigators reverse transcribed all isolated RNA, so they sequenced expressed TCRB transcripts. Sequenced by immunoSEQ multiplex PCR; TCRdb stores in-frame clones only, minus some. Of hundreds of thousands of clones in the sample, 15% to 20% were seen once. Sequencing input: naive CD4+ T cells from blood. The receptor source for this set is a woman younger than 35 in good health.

CDR3: CASSLLFAGLADNEQFF. The CDR3 DNA follows: TGTGCCAGCAGCTTGTTGTTCGCGGGACTAGCGGATAATGAGCAGTTCTTC. The chain recombines TRBV7-2 with TRBJ2-1; 11 bases match TRBD2. The CDR3 runs to 17 residues. In germline, CDR1 is SGHTA, CDR2 FQGNSA. The ends lost 3 bases at V and 7 bases at J; junction bases unmatched: 11.

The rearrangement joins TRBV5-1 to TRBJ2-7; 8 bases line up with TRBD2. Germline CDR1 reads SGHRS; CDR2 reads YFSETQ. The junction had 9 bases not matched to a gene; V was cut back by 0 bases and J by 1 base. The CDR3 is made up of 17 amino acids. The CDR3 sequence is CASSLAPSSGRSYEQYF. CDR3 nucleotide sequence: TGCGCCAGCAGCTTGGCCCCCTCCAGCGGGAGATCCTACGAGCAGTACTTC. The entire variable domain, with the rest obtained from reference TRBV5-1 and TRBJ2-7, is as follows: KAGVTQTPRYLIKTRGQQVTLSCSPISGHRSVSWYQQTPGQGLQFLFEYFSETQRNKGNFPGRFSGRQFSNSRSEMNVSTLELGDSALYLCASSLAPSSGRSYEQYFGPGTRLTVT.

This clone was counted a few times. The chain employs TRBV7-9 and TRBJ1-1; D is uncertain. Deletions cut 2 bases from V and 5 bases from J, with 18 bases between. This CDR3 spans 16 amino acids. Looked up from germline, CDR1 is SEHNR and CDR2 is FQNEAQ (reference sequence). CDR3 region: CASSLRPGGERTEAFF. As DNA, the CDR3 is TGTGCCAGCAGCTTACGTCCTGGTGGGGAACGTACTGAAGCTTTCTTT.

DNA for the CDR3: TGTGCCACCAGCAGAGATTGGGACAGGGTATACGAGCAGTACTTC. It yields the protein CATSRDWDRVYEQYF. The rearrangement joins TRBV15 to TRBJ2-7; TRBD1 matches at 9 bases. With 0 bases clipped from V and 4 bases from J, the junction kept 4 bases outside the gene matches. CDR3 length: 15 amino acids. Germline V gives CDR1 LNHNV, CDR2 YYDKDF (reference sequence).

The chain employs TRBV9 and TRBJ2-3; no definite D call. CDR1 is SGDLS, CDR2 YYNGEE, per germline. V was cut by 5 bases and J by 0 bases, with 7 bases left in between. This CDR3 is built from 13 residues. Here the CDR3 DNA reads TGTGCCAGCAGTGGGTCTAGCACAGATACGCAGTATTTT. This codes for CASSGSSTDTQYF.

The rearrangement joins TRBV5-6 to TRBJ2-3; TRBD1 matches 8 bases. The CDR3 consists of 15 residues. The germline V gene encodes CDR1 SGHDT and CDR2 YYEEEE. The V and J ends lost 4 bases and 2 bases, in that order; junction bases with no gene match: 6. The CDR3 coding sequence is TGTGCCAGCAGCACCGGACAGGGCACCACAGATACGCAGTATTTT. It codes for CASSTGQGTTDTQYF.

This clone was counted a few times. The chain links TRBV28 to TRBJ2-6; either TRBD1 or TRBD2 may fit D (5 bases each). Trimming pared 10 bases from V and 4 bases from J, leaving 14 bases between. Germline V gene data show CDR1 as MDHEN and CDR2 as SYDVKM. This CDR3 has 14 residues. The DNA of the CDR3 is TGTGCCACCCAGGGACGGTCCGGGGCCAACGTCCTGACTTTC. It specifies CATQGRSGANVLTF.

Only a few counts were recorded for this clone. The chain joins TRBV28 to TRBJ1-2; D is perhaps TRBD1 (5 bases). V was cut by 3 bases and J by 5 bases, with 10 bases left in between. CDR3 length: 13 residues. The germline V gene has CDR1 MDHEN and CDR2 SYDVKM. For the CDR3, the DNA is TGTGCCAGCAGTTTTCAACAGGATTATGGCTACACCTTC. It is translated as CASSFQQDYGYTF.

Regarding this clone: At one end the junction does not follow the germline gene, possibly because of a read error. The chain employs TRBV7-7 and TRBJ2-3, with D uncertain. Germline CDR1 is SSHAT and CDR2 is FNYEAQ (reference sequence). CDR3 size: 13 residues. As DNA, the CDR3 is TGTGCTAGCAGCTTAGGTATCACAGATACGCAGTATTTT. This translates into CASSLGITDTQYF.

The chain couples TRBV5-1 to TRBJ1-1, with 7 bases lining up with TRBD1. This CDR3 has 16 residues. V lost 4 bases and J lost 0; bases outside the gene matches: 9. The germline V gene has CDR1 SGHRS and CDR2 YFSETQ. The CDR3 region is CASSPGTALMNTEAFF. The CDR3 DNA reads TGCGCCAGCAGCCCCGGGACAGCGCTTATGAACACTGAAGCTTTCTTT.

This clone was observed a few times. The CDR3 DNA reads as TGTGCCAGCAGCCCGGACAGGGGCGTTAATGAAAAACTGTTTTTT. Translating it yields CASSPDRGVNEKLFF. The chain links TRBV5-6 to TRBJ1-4; TRBD1 aligns across 9 bases. The germline gives CDR1 SGHDT, CDR2 YYEEEE. V shed 4 bases and J 4 bases; nucleotides not matched to a gene: 5. The CDR3 is 15 amino acids.

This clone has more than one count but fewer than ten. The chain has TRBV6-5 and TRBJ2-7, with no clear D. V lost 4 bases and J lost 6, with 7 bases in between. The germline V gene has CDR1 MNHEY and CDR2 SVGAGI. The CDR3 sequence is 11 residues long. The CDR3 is CASSSGSEQYF. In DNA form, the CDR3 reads TGTGCCAGCAGTTCAGGATCCGAGCAGTACTTC.

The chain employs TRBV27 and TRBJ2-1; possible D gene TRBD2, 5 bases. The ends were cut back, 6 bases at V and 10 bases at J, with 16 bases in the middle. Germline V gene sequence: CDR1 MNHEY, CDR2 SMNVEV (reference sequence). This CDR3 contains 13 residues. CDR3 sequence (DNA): TGTGCCAGCAGAGGAGAGGGAACGGCAGAGCAGTTCTTC. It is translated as CASRGEGTAEQFF.

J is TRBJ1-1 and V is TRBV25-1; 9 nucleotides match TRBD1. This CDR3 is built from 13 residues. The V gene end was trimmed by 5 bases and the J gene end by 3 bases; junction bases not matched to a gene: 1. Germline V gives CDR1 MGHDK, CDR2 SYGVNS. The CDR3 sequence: CASSRQGDTEAFF. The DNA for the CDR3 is TGTGCCAGCAGTAGACAGGGGGACACTGAAGCTTTCTTT.

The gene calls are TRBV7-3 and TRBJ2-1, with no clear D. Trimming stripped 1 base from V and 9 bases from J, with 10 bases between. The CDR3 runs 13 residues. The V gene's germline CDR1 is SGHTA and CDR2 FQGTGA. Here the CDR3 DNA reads TGTGCCAGCAGCTTAAAGGGCGTGGCTGAGCAGTTCTTC. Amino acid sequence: CASSLKGVAEQFF.

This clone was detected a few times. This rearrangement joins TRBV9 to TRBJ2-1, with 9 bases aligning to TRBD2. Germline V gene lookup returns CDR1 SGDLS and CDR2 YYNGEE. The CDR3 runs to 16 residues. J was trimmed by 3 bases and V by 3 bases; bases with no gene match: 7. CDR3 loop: CASSAATSGIYNEQFF. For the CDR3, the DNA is TGTGCCAGCAGCGCTGCGACTAGCGGAATCTACAATGAGCAGTTCTTC.

The CDR3 region has the DNA TGTGCCAGTAGTCCAGTCTCTGGGGCCAACGTCCTGACTTTC. Amino acid sequence: CASSPVSGANVLTF. The gene calls are TRBV19 and TRBJ2-6, with no clear D. Trimming took 5 bases from V and 0 from J, leaving 5 bases between them. The CDR3 totals 14 residues. Germline CDR1 is LNHDA and CDR2 is SQIVND (reference sequence). The full variable domain, rest sourced from reference TRBV19 and TRBJ2-6, is DGGITQSPKYLFRKEGQNVTLSCEQNLNHDAMYWYRQDPGQGLRLIYYSQIVNDFQKGDIAEGYSVSREKKESFPLTVTSAQKNPTAFYLCASSPVSGANVLTFGAGSRLTVL.

The CDR3 DNA is TGTGCCAGCAAGGAGCTGGCCCTCCTCTCCTATGGCTACACCTTC. Its protein is CASKELALLSYGYTF. The chain recombines TRBV7-2 with TRBJ1-2; D gene uncertain. With 7 bases removed from V and 4 bases from J, the gap between germline ends came to 19 bases. CDR1 and CDR2 from the germline V gene are SGHTA and FQGNSA. There are 15 residues in the CDR3.

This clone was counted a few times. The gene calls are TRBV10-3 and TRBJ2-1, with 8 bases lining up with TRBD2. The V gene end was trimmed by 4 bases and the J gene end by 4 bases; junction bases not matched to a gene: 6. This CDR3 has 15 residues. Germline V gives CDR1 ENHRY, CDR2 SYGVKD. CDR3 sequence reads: CAISVRREVYNEQFF. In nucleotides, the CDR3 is TGTGCCATCAGTGTCAGGCGGGAGGTATACAATGAGCAGTTCTTC.

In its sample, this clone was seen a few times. This CDR3 is CASSQGESTGPQETQYF. The CDR3 DNA follows: TGCGCCAGCAGCCAAGGGGAATCGACAGGCCCCCAAGAGACCCAGTACTTC. The chain carries TRBV4-1 and TRBJ2-5; maybe TRBD1 (6 bases). The CDR3 consists of 17 residues. The germline V gene encodes CDR1 MGHRA and CDR2 YSYEKL. Between the trimmed V and J ends, which lost 1 base and 1 base, there was a span of 16 bases.

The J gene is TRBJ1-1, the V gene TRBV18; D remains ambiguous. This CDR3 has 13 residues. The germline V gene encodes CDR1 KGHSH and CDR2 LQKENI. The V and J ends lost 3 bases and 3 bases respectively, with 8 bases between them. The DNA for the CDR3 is TGTGCCAGCTCACCGAACGGACACACTGAAGCTTTCTTT. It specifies CASSPNGHTEAFF.

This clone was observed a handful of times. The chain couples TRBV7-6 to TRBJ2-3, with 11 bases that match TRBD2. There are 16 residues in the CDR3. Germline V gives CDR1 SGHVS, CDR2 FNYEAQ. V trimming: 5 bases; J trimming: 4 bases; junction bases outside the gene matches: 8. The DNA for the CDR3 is TGTGCCAGCAGCCGACGAACTAGCGGGAGATCAGATACGCAGTATTTT. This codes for CASSRRTSGRSDTQYF. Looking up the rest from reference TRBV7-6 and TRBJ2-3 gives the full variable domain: GAGVSQSPRYKVTKRGQDVALRCDPISGHVSLYWYRQALGQGPEFLTYFNYEAQQDKSGLPNDRFSAERPEGSISTLTIQRTEQRDSAMYRCASSRRTSGRSDTQYFGPGTRLTVL.

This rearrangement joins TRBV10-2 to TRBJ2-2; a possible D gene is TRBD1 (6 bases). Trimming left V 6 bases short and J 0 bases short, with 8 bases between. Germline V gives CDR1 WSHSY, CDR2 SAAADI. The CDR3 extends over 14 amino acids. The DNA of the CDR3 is TGCGCCAGCAGACAGGGAACGAACACCGGGGAGCTGTTTTTT. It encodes CASRQGTNTGELFF.

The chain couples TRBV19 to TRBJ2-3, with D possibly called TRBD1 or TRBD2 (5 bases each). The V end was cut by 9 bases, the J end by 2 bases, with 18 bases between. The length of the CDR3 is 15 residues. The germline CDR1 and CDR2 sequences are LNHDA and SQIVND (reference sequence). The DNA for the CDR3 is TGTGCCAGGGAGGATCCGGGGCCGAACACAGATACGCAGTATTTT. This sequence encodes CAREDPGPNTDTQYF.

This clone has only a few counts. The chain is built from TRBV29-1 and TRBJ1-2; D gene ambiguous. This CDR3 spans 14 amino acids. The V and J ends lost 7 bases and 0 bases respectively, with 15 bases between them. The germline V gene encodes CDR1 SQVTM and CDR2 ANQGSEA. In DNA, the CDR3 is TGCAGCGCCGCCGCGGGAGCCGCTAACTATGGCTACACCTTC. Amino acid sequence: CSAAAGAANYGYTF. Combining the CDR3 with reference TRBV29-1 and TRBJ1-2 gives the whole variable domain SAVISQKPSRDICQRGTSLTIQCQVDSQVTMMFWYRQQPGQSLTLIATANQGSEATYESGFVIDKFPISRPNLTFSTLTVSNMSPEDSSIYLCSAAAGAANYGYTFGSGTRLTVV.

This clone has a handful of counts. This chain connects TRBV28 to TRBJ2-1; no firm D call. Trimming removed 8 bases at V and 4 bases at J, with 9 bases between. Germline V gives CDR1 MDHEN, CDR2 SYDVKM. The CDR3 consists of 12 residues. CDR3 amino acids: CASGILYNEQFF. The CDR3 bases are TGTGCCAGCGGTATCCTATACAATGAGCAGTTCTTC.

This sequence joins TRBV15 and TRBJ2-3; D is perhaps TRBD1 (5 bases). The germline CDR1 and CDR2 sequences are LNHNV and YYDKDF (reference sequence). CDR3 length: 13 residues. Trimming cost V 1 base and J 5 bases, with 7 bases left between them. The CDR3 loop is CATSRAGLDTQYF. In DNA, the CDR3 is TGTGCCACCAGCAGAGCAGGGCTAGATACGCAGTATTTT. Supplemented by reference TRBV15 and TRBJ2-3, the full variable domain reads DAMVIQNPRYQVTQFGKPVTLSCSQTLNHNVMYWYQQKSSQAPKLLFHYYDKDFNNEADTPDNFQSRRPNTSFCFLDIRSPGLGDTAMYLCATSRAGLDTQYFGPGTRLTVL.

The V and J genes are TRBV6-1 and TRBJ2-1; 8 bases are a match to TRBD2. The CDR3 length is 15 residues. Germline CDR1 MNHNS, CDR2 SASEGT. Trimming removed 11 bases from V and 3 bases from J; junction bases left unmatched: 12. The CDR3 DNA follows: TGTGCCCGTTGGGGTAGCGGGACAAGCTACAATGAGCAGTTCTTC. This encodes CARWGSGTSYNEQFF.